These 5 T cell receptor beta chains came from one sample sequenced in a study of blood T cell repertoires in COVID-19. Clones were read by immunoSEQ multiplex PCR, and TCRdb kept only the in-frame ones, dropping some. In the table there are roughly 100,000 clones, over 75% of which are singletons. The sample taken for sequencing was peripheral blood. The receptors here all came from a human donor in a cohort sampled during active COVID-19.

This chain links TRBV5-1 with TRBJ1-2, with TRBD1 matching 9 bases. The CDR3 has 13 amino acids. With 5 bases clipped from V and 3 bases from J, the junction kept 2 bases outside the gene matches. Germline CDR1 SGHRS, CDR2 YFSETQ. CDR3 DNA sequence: TGCGCCAGCAGACAGGGGGCTGACTATGGCTACACCTTC. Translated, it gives CASRQGADYGYTF.

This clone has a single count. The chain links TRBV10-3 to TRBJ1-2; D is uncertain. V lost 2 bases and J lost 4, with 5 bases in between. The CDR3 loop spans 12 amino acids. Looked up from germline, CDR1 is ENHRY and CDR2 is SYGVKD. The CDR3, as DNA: TGTGCCATCAGTGAGACAGTCTATGGCTACACCTTC. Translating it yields CAISETVYGYTF.

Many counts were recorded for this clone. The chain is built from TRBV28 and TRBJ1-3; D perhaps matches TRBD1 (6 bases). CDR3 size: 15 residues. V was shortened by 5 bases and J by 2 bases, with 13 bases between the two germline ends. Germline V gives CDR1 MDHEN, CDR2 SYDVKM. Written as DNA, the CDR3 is TGTGCCAGCAGTCTGCCTTCAGGGGCTGGAAACACCATATATTTT. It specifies CASSLPSGAGNTIYF.

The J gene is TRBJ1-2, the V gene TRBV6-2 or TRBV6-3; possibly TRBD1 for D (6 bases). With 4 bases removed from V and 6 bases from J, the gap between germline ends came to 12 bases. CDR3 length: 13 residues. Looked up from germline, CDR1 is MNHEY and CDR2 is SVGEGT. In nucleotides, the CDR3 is TGTGCCAGCAGTTCGGGGACAACTAATGGCTACACCTTC. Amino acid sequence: CASSSGTTNGYTF.

The DNA of the CDR3 is TGTGCCAGCAGCCATCAACAGGGGAATTACGAGCAGTACTTC. It is translated as CASSHQQGNYEQYF. The chain joins TRBV28 to TRBJ2-7, with 7 bases matching TRBD1. The CDR3 is 14 residues long. Germline V gives CDR1 MDHEN, CDR2 SYDVKM. The V segment lost 6 bases and the J segment 4 bases; nucleotides outside the gene matches: 9.